Listed below are T cell receptor beta chains from one sample, sequenced in a study of CD8+ T cells in alopecia areata. The protocol was immunoSEQ multiplex PCR, while the TCRdb copy is restricted to in-frame clones and leaves out a portion. The repertoire holds hundreds of thousands of clones, about 53% seen once, with 0.45% in the top ten. Sequenced material: CD4+ T cells sorted from blood, taken at week 0. These receptors all come from a human donor with alopecia areata. Each CDR3 is given with its conserved first and last residue. A D gene is named only where the DNA matches it firmly. Not every row has a clone size; where given, it reads once, few, many or a size class.

clone_size j_call d_call v_call cdr3_aa cdr3_nt
few TRBJ1-2 TRBD1 TRBV5-4 CASIGQAYGYTF TGTGCCAGCATTGGACAGGCTTATGGCTACACCTTC
NA TRBJ2-3 NA TRBV7-9 CASGREPSSTDTQYF TGTGCCAGCGGTCGGGAGCCCTCTAGCACAGATACGCAGTATTTT
few TRBJ2-1 TRBD1 TRBV29-1 CSVDQNRGNEQFF TGCAGCGTTGACCAAAACAGGGGAAATGAGCAGTTCTTC
NA TRBJ2-7 NA TRBV30 CAWGSYRDEQYF TGTGCCTGGGGATCCTACAGGGACGAGCAGTACTTC
NA TRBJ1-2 NA TRBV30 CAWSAPARLNYGYTF TGTGCCTGGAGTGCTCCTGCCAGGCTGAACTATGGCTACACCTTC
NA TRBJ2-2 NA TRBV29-1 CSVGGDTGELFF TGCAGCGTTGGGGGGGACACCGGGGAGCTGTTTTTT
few TRBJ1-1 NA TRBV9 CASSSRWRATEAFF TGTGCCAGCAGCTCCCGCTGGAGGGCCACTGAAGCTTTCTTT
few TRBJ2-7 NA TRBV18 CASSPAGILSYEQYF TGTGCCAGCTCACCCGCAGGGATTCTCTCCTACGAGCAGTACTTC
NA TRBJ1-5 NA TRBV25-1 CASSELVHRHSNQPQHF TGTGCCAGCAGTGAACTGGTGCACAGGCATAGCAATCAGCCCCAGCATTTT
NA TRBJ2-7 NA TRBV30 CAWSVVLANSEQYF TGTGCCTGGAGTGTAGTACTAGCCAACTCCGAGCAGTACTTC
few TRBJ2-4 NA TRBV10-3 CAISDGNKNIQYF TGTGCCATCAGTGATGGTAACAAAAACATTCAGTACTTC
NA TRBJ1-1 NA TRBV5-6 CASRTRRNTEAFF TGTGCCAGCAGAACAAGAAGGAACACTGAAGCTTTCTTT
NA TRBJ1-6 NA TRBV6-1 CASSGLAGVDSPLHF TGTGCCAGCAGTGGGCTTGCAGGGGTTGATTCACCCCTCCACTTT
NA TRBJ2-5 NA TRBV20-1 CSARSETQYF TGCAGTGCTAGGTCAGAGACCCAGTACTTC
NA TRBJ2-5 TRBD2 TRBV10-3 CAISPSGTSGSQTQYF TGTGCCATCAGCCCCTCCGGGACTAGCGGGAGTCAGACCCAGTACTTC
NA TRBJ1-2 NA TRBV19 CASSIGTPPAGYTF TGTGCCAGTAGTATAGGGACCCCCCCGGCAGGCTACACCTTC